This T cell receptor (beta chain) was found in a study of control samples from healthy donors and cancer patients. The assay was immunoSEQ multiplex PCR, and TCRdb's table has in-frame clones only and misses some. The data show just under 100,000 clones, with approximately 95% seen just once and approximately 8% held by the top ten. The CDR3 runs to 12 residues. Trimming took 6 bases from V and 7 from J, leaving 10 bases between them. The germline V gene encodes CDR1 ENHRY and CDR2 SYGVKD. J is TRBJ2-1 and V is TRBV10-3, with D unclear. This receptor was obtained from a young man in good health. Sequencing input: blood. CDR3 in amino acids: CAIRDPKNEQFF. DNA for the CDR3: TGTGCCATCAGAGACCCAAAAAATGAGCAGTTCTTC.